This T cell receptor beta chain was captured in a study of blood T cell repertoires in COVID-19. Study as a whole: The United States, Italy and Spain supplied acute and convalescent COVID-19 samples.

This table comes from immunoSEQ multiplex PCR, and its TCRdb copy is limited to in-frame clones, with some not included. The repertoire consists of tens of thousands of clones, with around 75% occurring once and the leading ten covering 6.3%. Seattle cases were enrolled at active infection and followed longitudinally. The sequenced sample was peripheral blood. The receptor's source is a man between 65 and 79 years old with COVID-19, enrolled during active disease.

The CDR3 nucleotides are TGTGCCAGCAGCAGGCGGCGTGGAGTGTGGTATGGAAACATTCAGTACTTC. Its protein is CASSRRRGVWYGNIQYF. The chain joins TRBV7-6 to TRBJ2-4; unclear D gene. The germline V and J ends were trimmed by 5 bases and 6 bases, with 23 bases remaining between them. CDR1 SGHVS and CDR2 FNYEAQ come from the germline V gene. This CDR3 region has 17 residues.